The rows below give T cell receptor beta chains drawn from one sample of a study of STAT5B mutations in CD4+ large granular lymphocyte leukemia. The method was immunoSEQ multiplex PCR; TCRdb's version includes in-frame clones alone and lacks a portion of them. The data hold more than 30,000 clones, with less than 75% observed a single time. Material: CD4+ T cells from blood buffy coats. These TCRs come from a human donor in good health. Both conserved end residues are trimmed from each CDR3. The size entry is marked missing in some rows and otherwise reads once, few, many or a size class.

CDR3 protein | V gene | clone size
ASSPRGPNTEAF | TRBV7-9 | NA
ASSQRMGDNTEAF | TRBV7-9 | NA
ASSIARDREYEQY | TRBV19 | NA
ASTLSGGEGYT | TRBV6-1 | few
ASSLENRAMNTEAF | TRBV11-2 | NA
ASSPTGSGANVLT | TRBV19 | NA
ASSPMGGTDTQY | TRBV18 | NA
ASSLMDTQY | TRBV5-6 | NA
ASSQDPQGAANTGELF | TRBV4-1 | NA
ASSYSDTEAF | TRBV6-6 | NA
ASSLGQGQYQETQY | TRBV5-8 | NA
ASSLDGYEQY | TRBV5-1 | NA
ASYTRAARDEQY | TRBV28 | NA
ASSRDDIPSYNEQF | TRBV5-1 | NA
ASSEYERPVTQY | TRBV6-1 | NA
ASSQRGQNTEAF | TRBV4-1 | NA
ASSMRGGTDTQY | TRBV28 | once
ASGLIGGGSGYT | TRBV12-5 | NA
ASRLAGGEQY | TRBV19 | NA
ASRPAGSNTEAF | TRBV6-6 | NA
ASSKAPWTGRDQPQH | TRBV21-1 | NA
ASSRTSGGIPSSYEQY | TRBV7-2 | NA
ASSPGLAGLYTGELF | TRBV7-2 | NA
ASSVSRGADTQY | TRBV7-9 | NA
ATWGLAGGWRF | TRBV10-1 | NA
ASSQGEGREKLF | TRBV7-8 | NA
ASSLDRAYVNTEAF | TRBV7-9 | few
ASFRGLAGGQETQY | TRBV6-6 | once
ASASLTDEKLF | TRBV19 | NA
ASSLGLGLTGGITDTQY | TRBV7-2 | NA
ASSKDKVNEKLF | TRBV21-1 | NA
ASSAPPGQGIHEQY | TRBV6-6 | NA
ASSVAGGLTNEKLF | TRBV9 | NA
ASSITKGRRSGANVLT | TRBV19 | NA
ASSIAVGTGGTEAF | TRBV19 | NA
ASSSLRETQY | TRBV6-6 | NA
ASSPNQGLGNEQF | TRBV18 | NA
ASGVGTEQY | TRBV10-2 | NA
AIRTSGGRGETQY | TRBV10-3 | NA
SVEGNNEQF | TRBV29-1 | NA
ASSLAGGWADTQY | TRBV5-1 | few
ASSPQRETQY | TRBV19 | NA
SVGVGQHAHGYT | TRBV29-1 | NA
ASKRIRADTQY | TRBV28 | NA
ASSVGQGKY | TRBV6-1 | NA
ASSGNGRINEKLF | TRBV7-2 | NA
ASSSGSQETQY | TRBV6-6 | NA
ASSPRSGGYT | TRBV7-2 | NA
ASRLGGGGPTDTQY | TRBV19 | NA